This T cell receptor (beta chain) was observed in a study of cytomegalovirus exposure and HLA in healthy donors (dated by TCRdb to 2016 to 2017). Describing the broader study: According to a later analysis, the roughly 120 validation repertoires were produced on the same platform as the 600 to 850 repertoires of the first cohort. In addition to the first cohort of roughly 670 subjects, a separate validation cohort of some 120 different subjects was used. To predict cytomegalovirus infection status, the study combined high-throughput TCR immunosequencing, statistical association of individual TCRs with disease status, and machine learning. The study aimed to test whether signatures of past pathogen exposure could be identified by cataloging public T cell receptors. What the authors observed across the whole study: A later analysis lacked HLA typing for the validation cohort, so it scored co-occurrence in that cohort across all 110 or so repertoires. Most TCR sequences were seen in very few donors, while some public TCRs were found in many individuals. In both the original and validation cohorts, the classifier was reported to diagnose cytomegalovirus status with high specificity and sensitivity. In vitro tests confirmed that a few of the cytomegalovirus-associated TCR beta chains recognize cytomegalovirus antigens. Subsequent analysis determined that TCRs grouped into clusters in the first cohort also showed a tendency toward co-occurrence across the roughly 120 validation repertoires, and 94% of cluster scores exceeded 0. In the study, 164 TCR beta chains were listed as associated with cytomegalovirus. It was suggested by the authors that the approach could potentially be generalized to other disease states and immunological phenotypes.

A note on this clone: It lacks a known antigen. Base qualities were left out, and no much larger clone turns up one base away.

Donors formed part of the validation cohort, which comprised some 120 subjects and was distinct from the first cohort of several hundred subjects. The library came from the immunoSEQ multiplex PCR assay. The source study handled its data this way. A statistical classification framework was built to diagnose cytomegalovirus status from the catalog of TCR beta chain sequences. This is the immuneACCESS table as TCRdb keeps it, with only in-frame sequences that have V and J called. A part of the clones is gone; compared with another copy, unresolved V genes explain less than half, and the rest is unexplained. That table is the source of V, J and clone size, and D and trimming were worked out from the DNA. Within this sample are 150,000 to 200,000 clones, with around 96% of them counted one time only. The ten largest clones take up around 0.9% of the sample. The TCR sequence derives from a woman aged 18-29 years in good health and CMV-seronegative. Sequenced: PBMCs.

The CDR3 sequence is CASSLAWGPSTDTQYF. The DNA sequence follows: TGTGCCAGCAGCTTGGCCTGGGGCCCTAGCACAGATACGCAGTATTTT. The chain joins TRBV5-8 to TRBJ2-3, and the D gene may be TRBD1, 5 bases matching. From the cysteine up to the phenylalanine, the CDR3 has a length of 16 residues. The retained sequence is limited to the CDR3, 48 bases, with the frame set at the first base. Between the V and J ends, shortened by 0 bases and 0 bases respectively, the junction contains 11 bases. For CDR1 and CDR2, the germline V gene lists SGHTS and YDEGEE.